Ten or more counts support the clone carrying this T cell receptor beta chain. Trimming shortened V by 4 bases and J by 6 bases, and 9 bases separated the two germline ends. Germline assignment: CDR1 SQVTM and CDR2 ANQGSEA. The CDR3 totals 11 residues. The record originates from a study of patients and donors after allogeneic stem cell transplantation. One entry per CDR3 protein results from TCRdb running MiXCR on the RT-PCR reads. This table has hundreds of thousands of distinct CDR3 sequences, around 16% appearing once. This TCR came from a human donor who was either an allogeneic HSCT recipient or a stem cell or donor lymphocyte infusion donor (not recorded which). It is not recorded whose cells these are; they may come from a transplant donor. Sequencing input: blood, either unsorted or a sorted T cell fraction (not recorded which). The chain employs TRBV29-1 and TRBJ1-2; D is uncertain. The CDR3 protein is CSVVARHGYTF. For the CDR3, the DNA is TGCAGCGTTGTGGCTCGACATGGCTACACCTTC.